What follows is one T cell receptor (beta chain) and its context. This sample stems from a study of blood T cell repertoires in COVID-19. CDR3 length equals 15 residues. Looked up from germline, CDR1 is LNHDA and CDR2 is SQIVND (reference sequence). Trimming removed 6 bases from V and 0 bases from J; junction bases left unmatched: 4. The repertoire was sequenced with immunoSEQ multiplex PCR; TCRdb's copy has only in-frame clones and lacks some. Of about 71,000 clones listed, 82% are singletons. This clonotype originated in a woman of 80 years or more with acute or convalescent COVID-19. V and J are TRBV19 and TRBJ2-1, with 8 bases aligning to TRBD2. The specimen sequenced was peripheral blood. The CDR3 sequence is CASRDAGGSYNEQFF. The CDR3 region has the DNA TGTGCCAGTAGAGATGCGGGGGGCTCCTACAATGAGCAGTTCTTC.